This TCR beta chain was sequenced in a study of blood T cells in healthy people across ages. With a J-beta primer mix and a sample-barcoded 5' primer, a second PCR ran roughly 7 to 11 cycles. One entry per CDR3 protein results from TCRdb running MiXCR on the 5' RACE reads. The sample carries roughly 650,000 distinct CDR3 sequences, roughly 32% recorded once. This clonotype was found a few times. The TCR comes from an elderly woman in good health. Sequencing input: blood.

The CDR3 spells CASSLMTGPTYEQYF. The CDR3 nucleotides are TGCGCCAGCAGCCTAATGACGGGCCCGACCTACGAGCAGTACTTC. The J gene is TRBJ2-7, the V gene TRBV5-1; D gene ambiguous. CDR1 and CDR2 (germline): SGHRS, YFSETQ. The germline V and J ends were trimmed by 4 bases and 2 bases, with 16 bases remaining between them. This CDR3 spans 15 amino acids.